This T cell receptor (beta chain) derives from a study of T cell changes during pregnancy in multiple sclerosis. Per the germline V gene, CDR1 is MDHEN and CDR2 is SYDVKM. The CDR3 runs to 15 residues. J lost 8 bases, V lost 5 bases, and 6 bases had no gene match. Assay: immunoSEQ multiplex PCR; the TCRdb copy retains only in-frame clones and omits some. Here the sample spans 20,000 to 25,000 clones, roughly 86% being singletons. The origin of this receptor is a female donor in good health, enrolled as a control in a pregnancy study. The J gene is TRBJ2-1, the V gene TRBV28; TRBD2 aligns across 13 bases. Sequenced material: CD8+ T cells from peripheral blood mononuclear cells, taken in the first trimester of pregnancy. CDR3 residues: CASSPGLAGVDEQFF. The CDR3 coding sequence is TGTGCCAGCAGTCCAGGACTAGCGGGAGTGGATGAGCAGTTCTTC.